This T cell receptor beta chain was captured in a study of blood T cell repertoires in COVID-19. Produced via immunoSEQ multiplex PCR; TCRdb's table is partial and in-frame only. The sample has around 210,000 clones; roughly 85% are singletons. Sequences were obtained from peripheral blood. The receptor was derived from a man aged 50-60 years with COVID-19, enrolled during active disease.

This CDR3 reads CASSLTSGGTVETQYF. CDR3 DNA sequence: TGTGCCAGCAGCTTGACTAGCGGGGGGACTGTGGAGACCCAGTACTTC. The rearrangement uses TRBV11-3 and TRBJ2-5; 13 nucleotides align to TRBD2. J gave up 5 bases and V 3 bases, and 6 bases lay outside the gene matches. CDR3 length equals 16 residues. The germline CDR1 and CDR2 sequences are SGHNT and YENEEA.